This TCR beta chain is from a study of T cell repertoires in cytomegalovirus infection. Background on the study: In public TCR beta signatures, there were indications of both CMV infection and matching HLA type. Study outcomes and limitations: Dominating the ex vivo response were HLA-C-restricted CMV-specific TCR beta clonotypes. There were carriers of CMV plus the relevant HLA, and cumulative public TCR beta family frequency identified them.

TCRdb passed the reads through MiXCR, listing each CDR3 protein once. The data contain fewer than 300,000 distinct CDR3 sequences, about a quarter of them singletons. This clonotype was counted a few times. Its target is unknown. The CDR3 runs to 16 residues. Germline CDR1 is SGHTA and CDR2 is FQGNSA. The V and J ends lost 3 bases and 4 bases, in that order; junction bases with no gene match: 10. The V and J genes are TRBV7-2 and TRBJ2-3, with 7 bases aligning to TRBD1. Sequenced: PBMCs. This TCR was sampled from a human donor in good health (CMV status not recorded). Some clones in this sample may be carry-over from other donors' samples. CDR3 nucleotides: TGTGCCAGCAGCTTGGCCGGGACAGCGTCCGCAGATACGCAGTATTTT. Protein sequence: CASSLAGTASADTQYF.